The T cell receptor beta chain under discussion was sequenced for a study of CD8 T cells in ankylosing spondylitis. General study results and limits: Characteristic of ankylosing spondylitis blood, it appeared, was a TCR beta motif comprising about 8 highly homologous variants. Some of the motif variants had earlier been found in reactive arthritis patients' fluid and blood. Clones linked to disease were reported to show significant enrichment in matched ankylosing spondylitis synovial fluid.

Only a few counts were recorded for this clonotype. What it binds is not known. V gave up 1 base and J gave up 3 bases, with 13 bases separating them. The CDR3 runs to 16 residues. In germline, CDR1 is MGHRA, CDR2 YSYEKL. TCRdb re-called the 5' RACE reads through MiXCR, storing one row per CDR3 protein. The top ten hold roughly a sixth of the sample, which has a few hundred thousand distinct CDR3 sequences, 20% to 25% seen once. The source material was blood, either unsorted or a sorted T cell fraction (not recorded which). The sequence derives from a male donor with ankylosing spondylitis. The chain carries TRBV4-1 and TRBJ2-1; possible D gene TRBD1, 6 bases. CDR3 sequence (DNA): TGCGCCAGCAGCCAAGCACAGGGTGCTAACTACAATGAGCAGTTCTTC. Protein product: CASSQAQGANYNEQFF.